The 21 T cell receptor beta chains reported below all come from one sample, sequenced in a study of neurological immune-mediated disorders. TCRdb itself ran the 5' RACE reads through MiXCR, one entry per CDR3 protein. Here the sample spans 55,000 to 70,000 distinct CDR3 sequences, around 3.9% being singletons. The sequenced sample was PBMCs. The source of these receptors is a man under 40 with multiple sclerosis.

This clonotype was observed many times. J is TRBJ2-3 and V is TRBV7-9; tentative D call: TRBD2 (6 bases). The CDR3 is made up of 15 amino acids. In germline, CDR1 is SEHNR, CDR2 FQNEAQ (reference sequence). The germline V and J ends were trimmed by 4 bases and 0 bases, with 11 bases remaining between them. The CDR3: CASSSRLESTDTQYF. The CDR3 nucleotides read TGTGCCAGCAGCTCCCGACTAGAGAGCACAGATACGCAGTATTTT. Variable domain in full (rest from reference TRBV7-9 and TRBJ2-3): DTGVSQNPRHKITKRGQNVTFRCDPISEHNRLYWYRQTLGQGPEFLTYFQNEAQLEKSRLLSDRFSAERPKGSFSTLEIQRTEQGDSAMYLCASSSRLESTDTQYFGPGTRLTVL.

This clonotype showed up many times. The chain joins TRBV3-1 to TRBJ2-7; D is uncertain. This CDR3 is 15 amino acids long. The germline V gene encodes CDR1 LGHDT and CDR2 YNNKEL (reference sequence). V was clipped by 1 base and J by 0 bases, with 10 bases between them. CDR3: CASSQARLSSYEQYF. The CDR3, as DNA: TGTGCCAGCAGCCAAGCACGCCTTTCCTCCTACGAGCAGTACTTC.

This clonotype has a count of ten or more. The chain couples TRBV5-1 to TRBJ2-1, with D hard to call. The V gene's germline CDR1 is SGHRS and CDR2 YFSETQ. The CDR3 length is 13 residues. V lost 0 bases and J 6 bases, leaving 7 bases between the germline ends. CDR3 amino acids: CASSLEVSNEQFF. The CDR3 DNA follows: TGCGCCAGCAGCTTGGAGGTCTCCAATGAGCAGTTCTTC.

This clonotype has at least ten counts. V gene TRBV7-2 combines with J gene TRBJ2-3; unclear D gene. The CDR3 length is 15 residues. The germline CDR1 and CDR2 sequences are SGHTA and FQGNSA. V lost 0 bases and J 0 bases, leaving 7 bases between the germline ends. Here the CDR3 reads CASSLAPGSTDTQYF. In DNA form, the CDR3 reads TGTGCCAGCAGCTTAGCGCCGGGCAGCACAGATACGCAGTATTTT.

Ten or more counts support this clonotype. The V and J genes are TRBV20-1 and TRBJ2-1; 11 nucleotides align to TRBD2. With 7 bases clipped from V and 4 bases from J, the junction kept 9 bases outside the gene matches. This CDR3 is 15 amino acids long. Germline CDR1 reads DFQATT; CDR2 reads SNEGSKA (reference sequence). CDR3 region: CSVDSTSGEYNEQFF. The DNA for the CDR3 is TGCAGTGTTGATTCGACTAGCGGGGAATACAATGAGCAGTTCTTC.

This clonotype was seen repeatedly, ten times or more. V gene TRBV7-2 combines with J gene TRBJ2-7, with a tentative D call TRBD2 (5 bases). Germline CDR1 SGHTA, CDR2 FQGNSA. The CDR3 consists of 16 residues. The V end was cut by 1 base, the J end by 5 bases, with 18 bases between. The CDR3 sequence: CASSLDPGTGMHEQYF. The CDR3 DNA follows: TGTGCCAGCAGCTTAGACCCAGGAACCGGGATGCACGAGCAGTACTTC.

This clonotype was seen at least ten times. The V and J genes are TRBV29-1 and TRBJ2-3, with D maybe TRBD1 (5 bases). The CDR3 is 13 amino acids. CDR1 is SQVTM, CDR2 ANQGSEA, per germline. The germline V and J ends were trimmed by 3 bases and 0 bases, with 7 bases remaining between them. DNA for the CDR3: TGCAGCGTTGACGCAGGGAGCACAGATACGCAGTATTTT. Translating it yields CSVDAGSTDTQYF.

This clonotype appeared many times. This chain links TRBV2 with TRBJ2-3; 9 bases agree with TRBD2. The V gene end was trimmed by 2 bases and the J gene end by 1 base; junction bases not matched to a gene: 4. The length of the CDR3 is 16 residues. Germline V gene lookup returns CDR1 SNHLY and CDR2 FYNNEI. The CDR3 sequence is CASSEIAGVRTDTQYF. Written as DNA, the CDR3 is TGTGCCAGCAGTGAAATAGCGGGGGTTCGCACAGATACGCAGTATTTT.

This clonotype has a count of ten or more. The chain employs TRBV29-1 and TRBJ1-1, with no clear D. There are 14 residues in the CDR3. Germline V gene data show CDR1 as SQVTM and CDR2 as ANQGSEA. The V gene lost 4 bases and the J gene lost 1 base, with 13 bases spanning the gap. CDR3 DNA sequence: TGCAGCGTTGTGAGAGGGCCGAGGAACACTGAAGCTTTCTTT. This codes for CSVVRGPRNTEAFF.

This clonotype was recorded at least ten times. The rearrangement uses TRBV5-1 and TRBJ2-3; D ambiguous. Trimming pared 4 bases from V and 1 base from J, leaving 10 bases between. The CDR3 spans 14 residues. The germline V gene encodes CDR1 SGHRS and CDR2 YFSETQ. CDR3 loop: CASSPPAGTDTQYF. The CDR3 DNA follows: TGCGCCAGCAGCCCCCCAGCAGGCACAGATACGCAGTATTTT.

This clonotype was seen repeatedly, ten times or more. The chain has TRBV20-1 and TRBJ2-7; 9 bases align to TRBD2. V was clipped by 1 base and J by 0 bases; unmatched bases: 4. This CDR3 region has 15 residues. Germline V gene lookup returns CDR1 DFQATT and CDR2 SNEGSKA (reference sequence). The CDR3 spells CSARGARGGSYEQYF. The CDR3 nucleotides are TGCAGTGCTAGAGGTGCGCGGGGGGGCTCCTACGAGCAGTACTTC.

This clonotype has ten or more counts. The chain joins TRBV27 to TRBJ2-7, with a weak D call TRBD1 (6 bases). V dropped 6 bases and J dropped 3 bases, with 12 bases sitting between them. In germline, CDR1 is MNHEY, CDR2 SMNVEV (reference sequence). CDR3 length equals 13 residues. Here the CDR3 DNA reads TGTGCCAGCAGACAGGACAGTAGCTACGAGCAGTACTTC. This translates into CASRQDSSYEQYF.

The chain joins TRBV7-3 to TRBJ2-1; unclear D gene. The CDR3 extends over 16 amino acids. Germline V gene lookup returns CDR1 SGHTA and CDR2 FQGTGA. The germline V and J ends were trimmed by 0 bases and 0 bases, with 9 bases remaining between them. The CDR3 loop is CASSLTRSSSYNEQFF. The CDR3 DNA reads TGTGCCAGCAGCTTAACCAGATCGAGCTCCTACAATGAGCAGTTCTTC.

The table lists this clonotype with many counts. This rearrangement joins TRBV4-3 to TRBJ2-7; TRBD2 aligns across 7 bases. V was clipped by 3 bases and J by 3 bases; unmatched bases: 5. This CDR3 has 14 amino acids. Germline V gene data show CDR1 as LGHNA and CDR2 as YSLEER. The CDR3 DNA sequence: TGCGCCAGCAGCCATTCTGGCGGGGGCTACGAGCAGTACTTC. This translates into CASSHSGGGYEQYF.

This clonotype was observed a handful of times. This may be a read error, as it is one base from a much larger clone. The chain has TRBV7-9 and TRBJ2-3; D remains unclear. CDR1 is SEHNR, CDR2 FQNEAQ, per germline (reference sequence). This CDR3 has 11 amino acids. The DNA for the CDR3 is TGTGCCAGCAGATTAGACGATACGCAGTATTTT. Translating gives CASRLDDTQYF.

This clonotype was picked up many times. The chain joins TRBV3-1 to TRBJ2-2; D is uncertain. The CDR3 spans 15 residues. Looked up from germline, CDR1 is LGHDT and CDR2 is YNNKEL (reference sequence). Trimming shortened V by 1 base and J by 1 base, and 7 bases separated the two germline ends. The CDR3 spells CASSQGPRNTGELFF. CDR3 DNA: TGTGCCAGCAGCCAAGGTCCTAGGAACACCGGGGAGCTGTTTTTT.

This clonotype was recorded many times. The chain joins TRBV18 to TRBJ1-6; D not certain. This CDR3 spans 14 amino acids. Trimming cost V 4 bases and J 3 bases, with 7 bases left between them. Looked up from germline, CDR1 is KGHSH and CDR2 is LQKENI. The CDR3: CASSQGFYNSPLHF. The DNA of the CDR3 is TGTGCCAGCTCACAGGGCTTCTATAATTCACCCCTCCACTTT.

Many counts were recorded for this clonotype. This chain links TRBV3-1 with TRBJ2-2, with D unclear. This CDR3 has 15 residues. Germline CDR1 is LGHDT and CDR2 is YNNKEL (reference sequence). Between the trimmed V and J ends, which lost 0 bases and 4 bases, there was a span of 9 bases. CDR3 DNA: TGTGCCAGCAGCCAAGAGGGATCTGGCACCGGGGAGCTGTTTTTT. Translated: CASSQEGSGTGELFF.

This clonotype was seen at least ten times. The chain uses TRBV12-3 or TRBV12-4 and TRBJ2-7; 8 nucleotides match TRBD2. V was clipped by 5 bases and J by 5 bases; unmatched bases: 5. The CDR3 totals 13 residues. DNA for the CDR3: TGTGCCAGCAGTCTCGGGAGGGGCAACGAGCAGTACTTC. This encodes CASSLGRGNEQYF.

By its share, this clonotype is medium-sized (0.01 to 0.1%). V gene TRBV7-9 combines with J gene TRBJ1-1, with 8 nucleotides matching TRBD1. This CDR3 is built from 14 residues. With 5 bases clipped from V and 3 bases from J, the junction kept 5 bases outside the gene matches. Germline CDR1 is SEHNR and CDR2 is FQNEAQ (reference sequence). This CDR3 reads CASSERQGHTEAFF. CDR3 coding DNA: TGTGCCAGCAGCGAACGACAGGGGCACACTGAAGCTTTCTTT.

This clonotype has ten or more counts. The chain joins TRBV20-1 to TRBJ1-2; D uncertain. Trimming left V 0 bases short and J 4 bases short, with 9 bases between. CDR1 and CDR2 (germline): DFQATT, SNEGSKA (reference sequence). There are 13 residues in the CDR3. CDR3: CSARDQASYGYTF. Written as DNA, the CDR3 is TGCAGTGCTAGAGATCAGGCCAGCTATGGCTACACCTTC.